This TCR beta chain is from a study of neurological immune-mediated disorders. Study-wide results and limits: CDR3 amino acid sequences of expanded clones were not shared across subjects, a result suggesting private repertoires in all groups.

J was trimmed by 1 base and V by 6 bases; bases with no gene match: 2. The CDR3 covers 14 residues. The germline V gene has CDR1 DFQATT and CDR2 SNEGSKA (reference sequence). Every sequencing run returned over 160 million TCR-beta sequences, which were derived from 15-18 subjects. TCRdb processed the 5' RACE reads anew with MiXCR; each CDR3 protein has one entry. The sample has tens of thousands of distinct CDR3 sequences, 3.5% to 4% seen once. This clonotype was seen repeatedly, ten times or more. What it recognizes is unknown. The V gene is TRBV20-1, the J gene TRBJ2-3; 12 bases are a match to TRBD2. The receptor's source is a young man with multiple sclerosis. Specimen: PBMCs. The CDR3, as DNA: TGCAGTGCCAGGACTAGCGGGGGCACAGATACGCAGTATTTT. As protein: CSARTSGGTDTQYF.